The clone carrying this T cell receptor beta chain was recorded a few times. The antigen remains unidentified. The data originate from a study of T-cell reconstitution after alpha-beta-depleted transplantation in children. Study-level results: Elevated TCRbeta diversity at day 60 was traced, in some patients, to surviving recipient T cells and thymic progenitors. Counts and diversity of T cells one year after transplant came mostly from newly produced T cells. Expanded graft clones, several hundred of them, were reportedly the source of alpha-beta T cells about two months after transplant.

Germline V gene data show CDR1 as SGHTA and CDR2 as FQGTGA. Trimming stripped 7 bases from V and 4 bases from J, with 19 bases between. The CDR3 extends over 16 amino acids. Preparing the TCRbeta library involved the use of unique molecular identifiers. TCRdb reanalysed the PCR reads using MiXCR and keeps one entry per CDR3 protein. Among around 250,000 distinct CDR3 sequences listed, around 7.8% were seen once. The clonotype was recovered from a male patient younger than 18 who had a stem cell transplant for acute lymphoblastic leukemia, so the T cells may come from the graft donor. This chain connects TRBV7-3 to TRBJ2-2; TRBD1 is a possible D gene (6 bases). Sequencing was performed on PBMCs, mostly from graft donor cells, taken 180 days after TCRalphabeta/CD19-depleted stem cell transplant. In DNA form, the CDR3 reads TGTGCCAGCACCTCCTTGGGGGCTCCCATCACCGGGGAGCTGTTTTTT. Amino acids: CASTSLGAPITGELFF.